This T cell receptor beta chain derives from a study of T cells expressing NK-cell markers. Libraries used 5'RACE template switching adding universal primer site and UMIs. Each CDR3 protein gets one entry in TCRdb, which reprocessed the 5' RACE reads and gives no DNA. The ten most abundant clones cover over 1.3% of a sample with roughly 450,000 distinct CDR3 sequences. The CDR3 contains 15 residues. The sample was blood T cells: a sorted CD56 or NKG2C T cell subset, CD4+ or CD8+ T cells, or bulk PBMC T cells (not recorded which). The sequence was collected from a woman aged 50 to 60 in good health. The chain uses TRBV12-3 or TRBV12-4 and TRBJ1-2; TCRdb proposes TRBD1, but this gene call is untestable without DNA. The CDR3 sequence is CASSSQRGREYGYTF.